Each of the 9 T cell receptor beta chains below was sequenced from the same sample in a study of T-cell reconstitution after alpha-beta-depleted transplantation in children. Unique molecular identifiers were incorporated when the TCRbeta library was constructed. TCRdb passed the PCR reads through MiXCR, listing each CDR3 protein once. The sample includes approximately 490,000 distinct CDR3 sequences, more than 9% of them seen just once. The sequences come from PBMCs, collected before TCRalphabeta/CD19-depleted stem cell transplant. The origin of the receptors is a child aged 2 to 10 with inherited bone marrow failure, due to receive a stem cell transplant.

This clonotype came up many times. The CDR3 region has the DNA TGTGCCAGCAGTCCTTCCCCAGGTCGAACAGATACGCAGTATTTT. It codes for CASSPSPGRTDTQYF. The V call is TRBV6-1, the J call TRBJ2-3; D remains ambiguous. The V and J ends lost 5 bases and 3 bases respectively, with 15 bases between them. Per the germline V gene, CDR1 is MNHNS and CDR2 is SASEGT. The CDR3 spans 15 residues.

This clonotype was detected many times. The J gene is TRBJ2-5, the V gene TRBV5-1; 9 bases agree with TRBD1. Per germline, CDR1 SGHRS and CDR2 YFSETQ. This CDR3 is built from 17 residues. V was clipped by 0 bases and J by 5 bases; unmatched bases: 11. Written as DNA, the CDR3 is TGCGCCAGCAGCTTGGTCCCCACAGGGGGCAACGGGGAGACCCAGTACTTC. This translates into CASSLVPTGGNGETQYF.

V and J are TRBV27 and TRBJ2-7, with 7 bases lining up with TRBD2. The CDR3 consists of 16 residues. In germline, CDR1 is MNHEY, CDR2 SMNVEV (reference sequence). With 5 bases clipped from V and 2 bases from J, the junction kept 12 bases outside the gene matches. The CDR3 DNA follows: TGTGCCAGCAGTCCGAGTCTAGCGGAATCAACCTACGAGCAGTACTTC. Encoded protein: CASSPSLAESTYEQYF.

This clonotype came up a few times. CDR3 residues: CASSPPGPETGELFF. The CDR3 region has the DNA TGTGCCAGCAGCCCACCGGGACCAGAAACCGGGGAGCTGTTTTTT. The chain employs TRBV7-6 and TRBJ2-2; either TRBD1 or TRBD2 may fit D (5 bases each). There are 15 residues in the CDR3. Germline CDR1 and CDR2: SGHVS and FNYEAQ. The V gene lost 5 bases and the J gene lost 5 bases, with 15 bases spanning the gap. Using reference TRBV7-6 and TRBJ2-2 for the parts outside the CDR3, the full variable domain is GAGVSQSPRYKVTKRGQDVALRCDPISGHVSLYWYRQALGQGPEFLTYFNYEAQQDKSGLPNDRFSAERPEGSISTLTIQRTEQRDSAMYRCASSPPGPETGELFFGEGSRLTVL.

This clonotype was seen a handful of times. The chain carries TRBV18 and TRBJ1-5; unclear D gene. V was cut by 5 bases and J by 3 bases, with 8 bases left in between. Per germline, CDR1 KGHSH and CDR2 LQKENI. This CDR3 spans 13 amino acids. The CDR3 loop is CASSGGNNQPQHF. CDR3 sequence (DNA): TGTGCCAGCTCAGGAGGGAACAATCAGCCCCAGCATTTT. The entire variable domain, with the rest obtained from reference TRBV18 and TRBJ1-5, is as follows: NAGVMQNPRHLVRRRGQEARLRCSPMKGHSHVYWYRQLPEEGLKFMVYLQKENIIDESGMPKERFSAEFPKEGPSILRIQQVVRGDSAAYFCASSGGNNQPQHFGDGTRLSIL.

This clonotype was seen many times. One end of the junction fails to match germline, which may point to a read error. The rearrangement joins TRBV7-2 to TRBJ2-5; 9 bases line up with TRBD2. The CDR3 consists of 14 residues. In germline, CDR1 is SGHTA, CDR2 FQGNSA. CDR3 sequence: CASSLDILAGRRHF. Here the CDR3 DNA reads TGTGCCAGCAGCTTAGATATCCTAGCGGGAAGGAGGCACTTC.

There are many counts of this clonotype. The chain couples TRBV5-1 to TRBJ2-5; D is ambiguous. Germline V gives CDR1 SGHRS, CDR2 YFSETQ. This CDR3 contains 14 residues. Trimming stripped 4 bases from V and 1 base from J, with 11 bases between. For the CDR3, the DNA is TGCGCCAGCAGCGAGAATCCGTTCCAAGAGACCCAGTACTTC. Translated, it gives CASSENPFQETQYF. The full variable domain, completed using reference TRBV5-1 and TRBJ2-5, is KAGVTQTPRYLIKTRGQQVTLSCSPISGHRSVSWYQQTPGQGLQFLFEYFSETQRNKGNFPGRFSGRQFSNSRSEMNVSTLELGDSALYLCASSENPFQETQYFGPGTRLLVL.

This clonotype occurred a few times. In nucleotides, the CDR3 is TGCAGTGCCAGGGGAGCGGGAGTGTACGAGCAGTACTTC. This codes for CSARGAGVYEQYF. The chain joins TRBV20-1 to TRBJ2-7; 8 bases agree with TRBD2. V shed 6 bases and J 4 bases; nucleotides not matched to a gene: 8. Germline loops: CDR1 DFQATT, CDR2 SNEGSKA (reference sequence). The CDR3 has 13 residues.

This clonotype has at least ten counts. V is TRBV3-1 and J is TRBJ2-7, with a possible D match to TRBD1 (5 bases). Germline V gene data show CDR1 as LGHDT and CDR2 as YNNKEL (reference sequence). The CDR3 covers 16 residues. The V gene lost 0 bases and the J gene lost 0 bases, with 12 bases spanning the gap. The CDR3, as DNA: TGTGCCAGCAGCCAAGAAATCCAGGGCCCCTCCTACGAGCAGTACTTC. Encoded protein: CASSQEIQGPSYEQYF.